This is a list of T cell receptor beta chains from one sample in a study of control samples from healthy donors and cancer patients. Sequenced by immunoSEQ multiplex PCR; TCRdb stores in-frame clones only, minus some. The sample has 80,000 to 100,000 clones; almost 90% are singletons. Sequenced material: blood. The receptors derive from a young man in good health. Each CDR3 is given with its conserved first and last residue. D genes are given only for firm matches. Part of the rows lack a size; the others show once, few, many or a class for expanded clones.

d_call	v_call	clone_size	j_call	cdr3_aa	cdr3_nt
NA	TRBV2	NA	TRBJ2-7	CASSPDPNQQYF	TGTGCCAGCAGTCCCGACCCTAACCAGCAGTACTTC
NA	TRBV6-1	NA	TRBJ1-1	CASSEGGDTEAFF	TGTGCCAGCAGTGAGGGAGGGGACACTGAAGCTTTCTTT
NA	TRBV6-1	NA	TRBJ1-5	CASSELGQPQHF	TGTGCCAGCAGTGAATTGGGGCAGCCCCAGCATTTT
TRBD2	TRBV5-4	NA	TRBJ2-5	CASSLDLAGGRQETQYF	TGTGCCAGCAGCTTGGATCTAGCGGGAGGGAGGCAAGAGACCCAGTACTTC
NA	TRBV18	NA	TRBJ1-2	CASSPSWRNGYTF	TGTGCCAGCTCACCAAGTTGGCGGAACGGCTACACCTTC
NA	TRBV9	once	TRBJ2-7	CASSVDAASYEQYF	TGTGCCAGCAGCGTAGATGCCGCGTCCTACGAGCAGTACTTC
NA	TRBV24-1	once	TRBJ1-1	CASQGDLNTEAFF	TGTGCCAGTCAAGGAGATTTGAACACTGAAGCTTTCTTT
NA	TRBV5-1	NA	TRBJ2-7	CASSLGTDYEQYF	TGCGCCAGCAGCTTGGGGACGGATTACGAGCAGTACTTC
TRBD2	TRBV19	NA	TRBJ2-1	CASSMGAGVPYNEQFF	TGTGCCAGTAGTATGGGAGCGGGAGTCCCCTACAATGAGCAGTTCTTC
TRBD2	TRBV30	NA	TRBJ2-7	CAWTNGGGSSYEQYF	TGTGCCTGGACAAACGGGGGGGGTAGCTCCTACGAGCAGTACTTC
TRBD2	TRBV10-3	NA	TRBJ2-7	CAIRGRTSGRIYEQYF	TGTGCCATCCGAGGCCGAACTAGCGGGAGGATCTACGAGCAGTACTTC
NA	TRBV19	NA	TRBJ2-1	CASRLGSSYNEQFF	TGTGCCAGTAGACTAGGCAGCTCCTACAATGAGCAGTTCTTC
NA	TRBV7-7	once	TRBJ2-3	CASSLTPASDTQYF	TGTGCCAGCAGCTTAACCCCGGCCTCAGATACGCAGTATTTT
TRBD2	TRBV2	few	TRBJ2-2	CASSPSGPAPAGELFF	TGTGCCAGCAGTCCTAGCGGGCCCGCACCGGCGGGGGAGCTGTTTTTT
TRBD1	TRBV24-1	once	TRBJ2-3	CATSDTGQGGTDTQYF	TGTGCCACCAGTGACACAGGACAGGGGGGCACAGATACGCAGTATTTT
NA	TRBV2	few	TRBJ2-5	CASTTQHLSEETQYF	TGTGCCAGCACGACCCAACACCTTTCAGAAGAGACCCAGTACTTC
TRBD1	TRBV5-4	NA	TRBJ2-3	CASSFRTGKTDTQYF	TGTGCCAGCAGCTTTAGGACAGGGAAGACAGATACGCAGTATTTT
TRBD1	TRBV28	medium-sized	TRBJ2-7	CASSFGTGAYEQYF	TGTGCCAGCAGTTTTGGGACAGGGGCCTACGAGCAGTACTTC
NA	TRBV15	NA	TRBJ1-4	CATSRESGLDEKLFF	TGTGCCACCAGCAGAGAATCCGGTCTCGATGAAAAACTGTTTTTT
NA	TRBV29-1	once	TRBJ2-5	CSAPRAPQETQYF	TGCAGCGCCCCCCGGGCCCCACAAGAGACCCAGTACTTC
TRBD1	TRBV2	NA	TRBJ2-7	CASGEQGWYEQYF	TGTGCCAGCGGGGAACAGGGGTGGTACGAGCAGTACTTC
NA	TRBV9	NA	TRBJ1-2	CASSVDGTRNYGYTF	TGTGCCAGCAGCGTCGACGGAACACGAAACTATGGCTACACCTTC